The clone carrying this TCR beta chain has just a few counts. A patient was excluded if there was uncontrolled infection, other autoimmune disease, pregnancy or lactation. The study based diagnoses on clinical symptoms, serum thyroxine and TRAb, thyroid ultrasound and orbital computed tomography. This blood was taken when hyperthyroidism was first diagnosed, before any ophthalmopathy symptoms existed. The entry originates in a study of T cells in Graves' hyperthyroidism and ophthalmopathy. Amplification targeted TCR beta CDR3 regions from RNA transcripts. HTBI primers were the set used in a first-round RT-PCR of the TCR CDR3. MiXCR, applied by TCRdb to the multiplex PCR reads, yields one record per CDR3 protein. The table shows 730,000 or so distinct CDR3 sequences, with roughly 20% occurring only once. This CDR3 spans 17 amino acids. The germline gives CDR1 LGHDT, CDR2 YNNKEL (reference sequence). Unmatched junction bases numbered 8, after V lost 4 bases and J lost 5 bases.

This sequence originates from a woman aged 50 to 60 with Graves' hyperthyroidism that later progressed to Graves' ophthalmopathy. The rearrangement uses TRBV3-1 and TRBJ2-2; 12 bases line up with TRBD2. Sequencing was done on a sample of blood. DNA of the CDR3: TGTGCCAGCAGCCGCTTCGGGACTAGCGGGTCTACCGGGGAGCTGTTTTTT. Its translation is CASSRFGTSGSTGELFF.